This TCR beta chain was recorded in a study of shared clonotypes between healthy human individuals (dated by TCRdb to 2018 to 2020). Some background on the complete study: The cohort included three men and a couple of women between 18 and 49 years of age. Per donor, three plates each were used for CD4 naive and CD4 memory, two for CD8 naive, and one for CD8 memory. Blood TCR repertoires of about 5 healthy adults were deeply sequenced to estimate repertoire size and the extent of clonotype sharing between individuals. To increase sequencing depth and limit assay-specific biases, TCR repertoire library preparation and sequencing were carried out by different laboratories using diverse techniques. Per donor, leukapheresis produced somewhere between about 0.85 and 10 billion PBMCs. General study outcomes and caveats: Pairwise subsampling indicated that sequencing depth was expected to affect the degree of clonotype sharing among donors. Approximately 5% of naive CD4, 3.5% of naive CD8, 2.3% of memory CD4, and 0.4% of memory CD8 clonotypes were shared across several donors. Even with the large sequencing depth, rarefaction of the sorted-subset datasets indicated that sequencing was incomplete. Sampling was restricted to blood, and TCR repertoires in tissue are likely to differ from TCR repertoires in blood. Because the study included only a small number of donors, the genetic and exposure-history diversity represented was limited. Naive subsets generally had larger estimated clonotype richness than memory subsets. Higher generation probabilities were observed for clonotypes shared by all four sorted-subset donors than for non-shared clonotypes.

V and J are truncated by 5 bases and 6 bases respectively, leaving an intervening sequence of 17 bases. CDR1 and CDR2, per the germline V gene, are MNHEY and SVGAGI. Measured from the cysteine to the phenylalanine, the CDR3 is 15 residues long. Only the CDR3 region is kept as DNA, spanning 45 bases read in frame from base 1. With regard to this clone: The specificity of this receptor is unknown. No clone much larger than this one lies a single base away; base qualities are absent.

CD8 naive samples were obtained by positive selection for CCR7 among CD45RO-negative cells, yielding a CD45RA+CCR7+ population from which TemRA cells were excluded. The donors were healthy, HIV-negative adults with no recently reported acute infections or vaccinations. Only Caucasian adults living in Nashville, Tennessee, USA were represented among the donors. After blood collection by leukapheresis, PBMCs were isolated using Ficoll-Histopaque density gradient centrifugation and then cryopreserved in the vapor phase of liquid nitrogen. Analytical flow cytometry was used to check the purity and quantity of each magnetically sorted T cell population. Genomic DNA was isolated from each sorted fraction and quantified by UV absorbance on a Nanodrop 2000c. Using the deep immunoSEQ assay, multiplex PCR amplified TCR CDR3 regions from genomic DNA. Extracted genomic DNA from each cell subset was distributed evenly across all wells of several immunoSEQ 96-well plates, and each plate was treated as a replicate. For sorted subsets, each replicate PCR was loaded with approximately 0.2 ug genomic DNA, equivalent to some 31,000 T cell genomes. The purified libraries were quantified using a Qubit 3.0 fluorometer, sized with a Bioanalyzer 2100, and then quantified again using the KAPA Library Quantification kit. Each immunoSEQ 96-well plate was sequenced on its own single-read 150-cycle Illumina NextSeq 550 flow cell. The study's processing was this. Because only junctional sequences without quality scores were contained in the immunoSEQ output, filtering matching that applied to full-length reads could not be performed. Sequences were annotated with PyIR, a Python wrapper for IgBLAST v1.9, using IMGT germline references to assign V/J genes and CDR3. Any read was removed if the V/J assignment was weak (E-value above 1e-6), the CDR3 was missing, or the read contained stop codons, out-of-frame junctions, or ambiguous translated residues. V3J clonotypes were defined as sequences sharing the same inferred V gene, J gene, and CDR3 amino acid sequence. Percentage overlap between repertoires was calculated by dividing the number of shared unique clonotypes by the size of the smaller repertoire. Richness of each repertoire was evaluated using RTK rarefaction, the Chao1 estimator, and Recon v2.1 estimates of unobserved clonotypes. Generation probabilities for all TCRbeta clonotypes obtained by the gDNA method from a handful of donors were computed using OLGA. This immuneACCESS table, as held by TCRdb, lists in-frame sequences with V and J called but not all clones. Of the missing ones, under half trace to an unresolved V gene in checked studies; the others have no known cause. The V and J calls and clone size are taken from that table; D and trimming were inferred from the DNA. This sample gives about 2.2 million clones in total; roughly 95% of them show up just once. The top ten clones comprise approximately 1.6% of the sample.

What was sequenced was naive CD8+ T cells from PBMCs. The label giving this sample's cell subset or site can be read as: CD45RA+CCR7+. The V and J segments used are TRBV6-5 and TRBJ2-4; the D gene lacks a confident call. The clonotype comes from a man aged 18 to 30 in good health. Some clones in this sample may be carry-over from other donors' samples. DNA sequence: TGTGCCAGCAGTACGCTGGTGGGTGTTGGAAACATTCAGTACTTC. Translated, it reads CASSTLVGVGNIQYF.